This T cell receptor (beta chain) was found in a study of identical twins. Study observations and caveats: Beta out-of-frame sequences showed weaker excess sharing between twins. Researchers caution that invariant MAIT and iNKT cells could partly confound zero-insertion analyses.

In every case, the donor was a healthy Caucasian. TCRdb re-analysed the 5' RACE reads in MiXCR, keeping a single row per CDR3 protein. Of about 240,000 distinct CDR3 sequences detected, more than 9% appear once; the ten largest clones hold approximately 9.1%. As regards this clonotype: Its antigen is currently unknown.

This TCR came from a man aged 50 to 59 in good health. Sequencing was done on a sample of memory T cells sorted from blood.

CDR3 nucleotides: TGTGCCAGCAGCATCCCCCCGCTGTACAGGTCCTACGAGCAGTACTTC. The encoded protein is CASSIPPLYRSYEQYF. This sequence joins TRBV21-1 and TRBJ2-7; the listed D gene, TRBD2, was not tested against the DNA. TRBV21-1 is an annotated pseudogene. The CDR3 loop spans 16 amino acids.